The 5 T cell receptor beta chains below come from one sample, sequenced in a study of blood T cell repertoires in COVID-19. Assay used: immunoSEQ multiplex PCR; TCRdb lists only in-frame clones, some missing. The top ten hold about 15% of the sample, which has about 220,000 clones, around 90% seen once. Sequencing was done on a sample of PBMCs or T cells enriched from blood (not recorded which). These receptors were obtained from a man aged 25 to 40 who had been exposed to COVID-19.

V usage is TRBV4-1 and J usage is TRBJ1-5, with D perhaps matching TRBD1 (5 bases). Between the trimmed V and J ends, which lost 1 base and 5 bases, there was a span of 12 bases. This CDR3 has 15 amino acids. Germline V lookup: CDR1 MGHRA, CDR2 YSYEKL. This CDR3 is CASSQGSGDDQPQHF. As DNA, the CDR3 is TGCGCCAGCAGCCAAGGATCGGGGGACGATCAGCCCCAGCATTTT.

This clone was detected once. V and J are TRBV11-2 and TRBJ2-7; TRBD2 is a possible D gene (6 bases). V dropped 0 bases and J dropped 2 bases, with 11 bases sitting between them. Germline V gene data show CDR1 as SGHAT and CDR2 as FQNNGV. This CDR3 comprises 15 residues. The CDR3 loop is CASSLDRRGPYEQYF. The CDR3 bases are TGTGCCAGCAGCTTAGATCGGCGGGGACCCTACGAGCAGTACTTC.

The CDR3 protein is CVRALGPLWAYTF. The DNA of the CDR3 is TGTGTCAGAGCCTTAGGGCCCCTCTGGGCCTACACCTTC. The chain joins TRBV7-5 to TRBJ1-2; the table's D call, TRBD1, was not checked against the DNA. TRBV7-5 is a known pseudogene. The CDR3 contains 13 residues.

This chain joins TRBV28 and TRBJ1-2; TRBD1 might be the D (6 bases). The CDR3 has 14 amino acids. Per germline, CDR1 MDHEN and CDR2 SYDVKM. With 7 bases removed from V and 7 bases from J, the gap between germline ends came to 19 bases. Here the CDR3 DNA reads TGTGCCAGCATCGAGGGGGTAGGGGTATCTGGCTACACCTTC. Amino acids: CASIEGVGVSGYTF.

The CDR3 region has the DNA TGTGCCAGCAGCCAGGGACAGGGTTCCTACAATGAGCAGTTCTTC. Translation gives CASSQGQGSYNEQFF. This chain connects TRBV14 to TRBJ2-1; 9 bases map to TRBD1. V dropped 3 bases and J dropped 1; count of bases not matched to a gene: 1. The CDR3 spans 15 residues. The germline V gene has CDR1 SGHDN and CDR2 FVKESK.